This T cell receptor beta chain appears in the sequencing data of a study of T cell responses to AZD1222 COVID-19 vaccine listed by TCRdb under 2021. The study in broad terms: AZD1222 recipients whose second dose came at about 4 weeks and those whose second dose came at about 12 weeks were combined into one group, since spike-specific TCR depth and breadth did not differ between the two schedules. TCR sequencing was performed for approximately 240 trial participants, of whom 207 were given two doses of AZD1222 and around 25 were given two doses of MenACWY control vaccine. Trial participants were enrolled into age subgroups of 18-55, 56-69 and 70-plus years, which contained about 150, 28 and 57 TCR-sequenced participants, respectively.

V is clipped by 0 bases and J by 7 bases, and the sequence between their germline boundaries is 7 bases long. Via the germline V gene, CDR1 is WSHSY and CDR2 SAAADI. From the cysteine up to the phenylalanine, the CDR3 has a length of 12 residues. Just the 36-base CDR3 DNA is kept, in frame starting at base 1. Overall results and qualifications from the work: Participants were mostly white British and included more females than males, and it was suggested by the authors that clonal diversity may have been underestimated. Reportedly, close to half of the unique spike-specific TCRs recognized epitopes lying outside the regions that are mutated in the B.1.351 and B.1.1.7 variants. Conclusions about previously exposed vaccinees are limited, since just 5 to 7 AZD1222 recipients were seropositive for SARS-CoV-2 at baseline. Vaccine-associated CD4 TCRs spanned the whole spike protein, with dominant responses in regions 160-218 and 743-854. Because no samples from the day 14 peak response were available, repertoires could be characterized only after the peak T cell response. Spike-specific TCR breadth and depth rose significantly after two AZD1222 doses compared with day 0 and with MenACWY recipients. The 56-69-year group was small, and its depth increase did not reach significance, likely because of low power.

The CDR3 regions of human TCRbeta chains were analyzed by immunosequencing. Under the source paper's analysis protocol: TCRs in the repertoires were matched against a reference library of SARS-CoV-2-specific TCRs that had been generated with the MIRA antigen-specificity platform. Breadth was defined as the fraction of unique TCRs that were SARS-CoV-2-associated, and depth was defined as the fraction of total T cells that were SARS-CoV-2-associated. Each spike-specific TCR was assigned to its reactive spike region and to a CD4 or CD8 class using the MIRA data. Log10-transformed breadth and depth values were compared by one-way ANOVA with Sidak's multiple comparisons tests. Held by TCRdb, this immuneACCESS table contains in-frame sequences only and omits some clones. Under half of the omission traces to an unresolved V gene where checked; the cause of the rest is unknown. Clone size and V and J calls were adopted from that table, with D and trimming inferred from the DNA. The sample data list about 150,000 clones, and about 91% of these were observed just once. Approximately 4.4% of the sample belongs to the ten largest clones.

Read against the paper, the sample's time point label means: baseline before first vaccination. Samples from vaccinated people were obtained from the UK trials COV001 and COV002, which included a single-blind randomized controlled phase 2/3 trial of AZD1222 (ChAdOx1 nCoV-19) in healthy adults. Trial participant PBMC samples were collected at day 0 and day 28 after the second dose for TCRbeta chain sequencing. A remark on this clone: The clone's antigen remains unknown. No qualities accompany the bases; no much larger clone lies one base away.

The specimen comprised peripheral blood, sampled on day 0 of AZD1222 vaccination. The V and J segments used are TRBV10-2 and TRBJ2-7, with no confidently assigned D gene. The receptor's source is an adult in good health. The DNA sequence follows: TGCGCCAGCAGTGAGTCGAGCCGGGAGCAGTACTTC. This yields the protein CASSESSREQYF.